This record looks at one TCR beta chain sequence and its context. The data originate from a study of PD-L1 blockade in urothelial cancer. The protocol was immunoSEQ multiplex PCR, while the TCRdb copy is restricted to in-frame clones and leaves out a portion. The profile shows tens of thousands of clones, roughly 79% of them singletons. Time point noted: pretreatment peripheral blood. This sample comprised PBMCs, obtained around atezolizumab (anti-PD-L1) treatment. This receptor was identified in a man aged 70 or older with urothelial cancer.

CDR3 amino acids: CASRPGLQETQYF. Written as DNA, the CDR3 is TGTGCCAGCCGACCGGGACTCCAAGAGACCCAGTACTTC. The V call is TRBV11-3, the J call TRBJ2-5; perhaps TRBD2 as D (6 bases). With 8 bases removed from V and 1 base from J, the gap between germline ends came to 11 bases. This CDR3 has 13 amino acids. CDR1 is SGHNT and CDR2 is YENEEA in the germline V gene.